This T cell receptor beta chain was recorded in a study of cytomegalovirus exposure and HLA in healthy donors. Researchers ran the PCR with 60 Vbeta and 13 Jbeta primers. Some clones are missing from TCRdb's copy, which holds only in-frame ones; the method was immunoSEQ multiplex PCR. Seen here are about 140,000 clones, 60% to 85% observed once, and the top ten hold around 1%. CDR1 is LGHNA, CDR2 YNFKEQ, per germline. The CDR3 runs to 16 residues. Germline trimming cut 5 bases from V and 9 bases from J; bases unmatched to any gene: 13. Sequencing was done on a sample of PBMCs. The source of this sequence is a man aged 18 to 29 in good health and CMV-seronegative. The chain employs TRBV4-2 and TRBJ2-7; 13 bases match TRBD2. CDR3 protein: CASSYGTSGEPKVQYF. The CDR3 nucleotides read TGTGCCAGCAGCTACGGGACTAGCGGGGAGCCTAAGGTGCAGTACTTC.